The source of this T cell receptor (beta chain) is a study of shared clonotypes between healthy human individuals. Study context: Each donor had three CD4 naive, three CD4 memory, two CD8 naive and one CD8 memory plate. Findings and caveats of the study: The generation probabilities recorded for non-shared clonotypes fell below those of clonotypes shared by all four donors.

As regards this clone: Its antigen is currently unknown.

Generated by immunoSEQ multiplex PCR, the TCRdb table keeps only in-frame clones and is missing some. Here the sample spans a few million clones, approximately 93% being singletons. The CDR3 spans 15 residues. The V gene end was trimmed by 3 bases and the J gene end by 8 bases; junction bases not matched to a gene: 5. Germline assignment: CDR1 SGHVS and CDR2 FNYEAQ. The sequence was obtained from a man aged 18-30 years in good health. Some clones in this sample may be carry-over from other donors' samples. V and J are TRBV7-6 and TRBJ2-3; 13 nucleotides match TRBD2. Sequenced sample: naive CD4+ T cells from PBMCs. Subset defined: CD45RA+ positively selected. In DNA form, the CDR3 reads TGTGCCAGCAGCTTGGGACTAGCGGGAATAGCTACGCAGTATTTT. Residues: CASSLGLAGIATQYF.